These 30 T cell receptor beta chains share one sample of origin, sequenced in a study of regulatory T cells in long-lasting Graves disease. Regarding time point: newly diagnosed GD, antithyroid drugs for less than 3 months. Following extraction of RNA from PBMCs, that RNA was used to make the TCR library. TCR beta libraries were built with iRepertoire HTBI primers and Arm-PCR of CDR3 regions. MiXCR, run by TCRdb on the multiplex PCR reads, gives a single entry per CDR3 protein. The sample includes around 450,000 distinct CDR3 sequences, about 16% of them seen just once. This sample was shared with a second study, whose subject was T cells in Graves' hyperthyroidism and ophthalmopathy.

Source: peripheral blood mononuclear cells (PBMCs), taken at new diagnosis, from a patient treated with antithyroid drugs. The receptors originated from a woman aged 30 to 39 with Graves disease.

This clonotype was counted ten times or more. The rearrangement joins TRBV19 to TRBJ2-7; D not resolved. The CDR3 spans 16 residues. The V and J ends lost 6 bases and 0 bases respectively, with 18 bases between them. CDR1 and CDR2 from the germline V gene are LNHDA and SQIVND (reference sequence). Written as DNA, the CDR3 is TGTGCCAGTAGGATGGCGGCGAAAATCAGCTCCTACGAGCAGTACTTC. Translated: CASRMAAKISSYEQYF. The whole variable domain, remainder taken from reference TRBV19 and TRBJ2-7, is DGGITQSPKYLFRKEGQNVTLSCEQNLNHDAMYWYRQDPGQGLRLIYYSQIVNDFQKGDIAEGYSVSREKKESFPLTVTSAQKNPTAFYLCASRMAAKISSYEQYFGPGTRLTVT.

The chain joins TRBV7-2 to TRBJ2-1; weak D call: TRBD1 (6 bases). This CDR3 is built from 15 residues. Germline CDR1 is SGHTA and CDR2 is FQGNSA. Trimming took off 5 bases at V and 0 bases at J, with 11 bases between the two ends. The CDR3 DNA follows: TGTGCCAGCAGCCTTACGGGACACTCCTACAATGAGCAGTTCTTC. Translation: CASSLTGHSYNEQFF.

This clonotype was counted ten times or more. The chain uses TRBV5-1 and TRBJ1-1; D possibly corresponds to TRBD1 (6 bases). Trimming stripped 0 bases from V and 0 bases from J, with 12 bases between. The V gene's germline CDR1 is SGHRS and CDR2 YFSETQ. This CDR3 region has 16 residues. CDR3 residues: CASSLEAGVMNTEAFF. CDR3 sequence (DNA): TGCGCCAGCAGCTTGGAGGCAGGGGTCATGAACACTGAAGCTTTCTTT.

This clonotype was found a few times. The chain has TRBV4-2 and TRBJ2-1, with D maybe TRBD2 (6 bases). Germline CDR1 and CDR2: LGHNA and YNFKEQ. The CDR3 is 16 residues long. Trimming took off 6 bases at V and 5 bases at J, with 20 bases between the two ends. CDR3 DNA: TGTGCCAGCAGTACGGGGAGGCCTAGCGCCGACAATGAGCAGTTCTTC. Translating it yields CASSTGRPSADNEQFF.

This clonotype has a count of ten or more. The chain recombines TRBV25-1 with TRBJ1-2; D ambiguous. The ends were cut back, 1 base at V and 4 bases at J, with 10 bases in the middle. This CDR3 is built from 14 residues. Germline CDR1 is MGHDK and CDR2 is SYGVNS. The CDR3 DNA reads TGTGCCAGCAGTGAATCGCAGTACTCCTATGGCTACACCTTC. Amino acid sequence: CASSESQYSYGYTF.

Note on this clonotype: This sequence may be a read error, since a much larger clone differs from it by one base. The CDR3 spells CASRDIAGIVYNEQYF. Written as DNA, the CDR3 is TGTGCCAGCAGGGACATAGCGGGAATCGTTTACAATGAGCAGTACTTC. This chain uses TRBV2 with TRBJ2-7, with 8 positions matching TRBD2. Trimming took 6 bases from V and 7 from J; bases not matched to a gene: 17. Germline V gene lookup returns CDR1 SNHLY and CDR2 FYNNEI. This CDR3 region has 16 residues.

This chain uses TRBV6-1 with TRBJ2-1, with D unresolved. The CDR3 is made up of 15 amino acids. The V gene lost 7 bases and the J gene lost 0 bases, with 13 bases spanning the gap. The germline V gene encodes CDR1 MNHNS and CDR2 SASEGT. The CDR3 DNA is TGTGCCAGCATCGTAGACTCCAGCTCCTACAATGAGCAGTTCTTC. Its translation: CASIVDSSSYNEQFF.

The V and J genes are TRBV2 and TRBJ2-1; D gene uncertain. The CDR3 loop spans 12 amino acids. The germline gives CDR1 SNHLY, CDR2 FYNNEI. The CDR3: CVSRSGYNEQFF. As DNA, the CDR3 is TGTGTCTCCAGGTCGGGTTACAATGAGCAGTTCTTC.

This clonotype was recorded many times. The chain links TRBV18 to TRBJ1-5; tentatively, D is TRBD1 (6 bases). The CDR3 contains 15 residues. The germline gives CDR1 KGHSH, CDR2 LQKENI. The V end was cut by 3 bases, the J end by 1 base, with 10 bases between. CDR3 DNA: TGTGCCAGCTCACCCAGGGGACTGAGCAATCAGCCCCAGCATTTT. Residues: CASSPRGLSNQPQHF.

This clonotype was seen many times. The rearrangement joins TRBV11-2 to TRBJ2-3; 8 bases are a match to TRBD2. Germline CDR1 and CDR2: SGHAT and FQNNGV. The CDR3 extends over 17 amino acids. Trimming cost V 0 bases and J 3 bases; bases outside gene matches: 8. In nucleotides, the CDR3 is TGTGCCAGCAGCTTAGAGGGGGCGGGAGGAGAGACAGATACGCAGTATTTT. This codes for CASSLEGAGGETDTQYF.

This chain links TRBV6-2 or TRBV6-3 with TRBJ2-3, with TRBD1 matching 7 bases. Germline V gene sequence: CDR1 MNHEY, CDR2 SVGEGT. The CDR3 runs to 15 residues. V shed 6 bases and J 4 bases; nucleotides not matched to a gene: 10. The CDR3 coding sequence is TGTGCCAGCAGGGTTACAGGGGCCAGCGCAGATACGCAGTATTTT. This codes for CASRVTGASADTQYF.

The table lists this clonotype with many counts. The chain employs TRBV5-1 and TRBJ2-7; 9 bases fit TRBD2. Unmatched junction bases numbered 4, after V lost 0 bases and J lost 3 bases. CDR1 SGHRS and CDR2 YFSETQ come from the germline V gene. The CDR3 contains 15 residues. The CDR3 spells CASSLVAGGNYEQYF. The CDR3 DNA reads TGCGCCAGCAGCTTGGTGGCGGGAGGGAACTACGAGCAGTACTTC.

V and J are TRBV27 and TRBJ1-4; D unclear. This CDR3 is built from 16 residues. V lost 5 bases and J 7 bases, leaving 20 bases between the germline ends. CDR1 is MNHEY and CDR2 is SMNVEV in the germline V gene (reference sequence). CDR3 sequence (DNA): TGTGCCAGCAGTCTCCGGACGGCGCAACTAGGTGAAAAACTGTTTTTT. Translated, it gives CASSLRTAQLGEKLFF.

This clonotype showed up many times. CDR3 nucleotide sequence: TGTGCCAGCAGCTTAGAGGGGGGGACAGGTACCGGGGAGCTGTTTTTT. Protein sequence: CASSLEGGTGTGELFF. The chain recombines TRBV11-2 with TRBJ2-2; the D gene is possibly TRBD1 (8 bases). Germline CDR1 is SGHAT and CDR2 is FQNNGV. The CDR3 has 16 amino acids. V lost 0 bases and J lost 5, with 13 bases in between.

For this clonotype: A much larger clonotype is one base distant, so this may be a read error. The CDR3 carries no conserved terminal phenylalanine or tryptophan, so it likely arises from a read error. J is TRBJ2-1 and V is TRBV9, with D possibly TRBD2 on 6 matching bases. Germline V gene lookup returns CDR1 SGDLS and CDR2 YYNGEE. Trimming removed 5 bases at V and 7 bases at J, with 16 bases between. This CDR3 contains 14 residues. In nucleotides, the CDR3 is TGTGCCAGCAGTTTATCAGTCCGGGGGAATGAGCAGTTCCTC. As protein: CASSLSVRGNEQFL.

Only a few counts were recorded for this clonotype. The chain's CDR3 is CASSPFTGAPGANVLTF. For the CDR3, the DNA is TGTGCCAGCAGCCCATTTACAGGGGCTCCTGGGGCCAACGTCCTGACTTTC. The chain recombines TRBV3-1 with TRBJ2-6, with 7 bases aligning to TRBD1. V was clipped by 4 bases and J by 2 bases; unmatched bases: 8. Looked up from germline, CDR1 is LGHDT and CDR2 is YNNKEL (reference sequence). The CDR3 runs 17 residues.

V gene TRBV18 combines with J gene TRBJ1-1; weak D call: TRBD1 (5 bases). The CDR3 covers 19 residues. In germline, CDR1 is KGHSH, CDR2 LQKENI. V was pared by 7 bases and J by 4 bases, with 31 bases between. CDR3 in DNA: TGTGCCAGCTACGTCCTTCCCCAACAGGTTGGAACAGGAGGCACTGAAGCTTTCTTT. Residues: CASYVLPQQVGTGGTEAFF. Together with reference TRBV18 and TRBJ1-1, the CDR3 gives the full variable domain: NAGVMQNPRHLVRRRGQEARLRCSPMKGHSHVYWYRQLPEEGLKFMVYLQKENIIDESGMPKERFSAEFPKEGPSILRIQQVVRGDSAAYFCASYVLPQQVGTGGTEAFFGQGTRLTVV.

At least ten counts were recorded for this clonotype. The rearrangement uses TRBV5-1 and TRBJ1-1, with 8 bases fitting TRBD1. The germline gives CDR1 SGHRS, CDR2 YFSETQ. The CDR3 is 15 residues long. V trimming: 5 bases; J trimming: 1 base; junction bases outside the gene matches: 7. This CDR3 is CASRDRTGQNTEAFF. In DNA form, the CDR3 reads TGCGCCAGCAGGGACCGGACAGGGCAGAACACTGAAGCTTTCTTT.

Ten or more counts support this clonotype. V and J are TRBV28 and TRBJ2-1, with TRBD1 identical over 7 bases. The CDR3 consists of 16 residues. Germline lookup yields CDR1 MDHEN and CDR2 SYDVKM. Unmatched junction bases numbered 7, after V lost 5 bases and J lost 0 bases. The CDR3 protein is CASSTPGQSSYNEQFF. The CDR3 DNA follows: TGTGCCAGCAGTACACCGGGACAGAGCTCCTACAATGAGCAGTTCTTC.

This clonotype was counted once. A read error is possible here, since a much larger clone lies one base away. The V call is TRBV30, the J call TRBJ1-5; D unclear. This CDR3 region has 12 residues. From germline, CDR1 is GTSNPN and CDR2 SVGIG (reference sequence). DNA of the CDR3: TGTGCCCGGAGTCTGGGAAATCAGCCCCAGCATTTT. The encoded protein is CARSLGNQPQHF. The variable domain in full, with the rest retrieved from reference TRBV30 and TRBJ1-5, is SQTIHQWPATLVQPVGSPLSLECTVEGTSNPNLYWYRQAAGRGLQLLFYSVGIGQISSEVPQNLSASRPQDRQFILSSKKLLLSDSGFYLCARSLGNQPQHFGDGTRLSIL.

The CDR3 spells CASSPDRNQEPQHF. The CDR3 bases are TGTGCCAGCTCACCCGACAGGAACCAAGAGCCCCAGCATTTT. The rearrangement uses TRBV18 and TRBJ1-5, with D tentatively TRBD1 (6 bases). Germline lookup yields CDR1 KGHSH and CDR2 LQKENI. The CDR3 sequence is 14 residues long. Trimming left V 3 bases short and J 8 bases short, with 14 bases between.

This clonotype was counted ten times or more. The chain uses TRBV5-1 and TRBJ2-7, with D possibly matching TRBD2 (5 bases). V dropped 2 bases and J dropped 5 bases, with 11 bases sitting between them. This CDR3 is 13 amino acids long. Germline V lookup: CDR1 SGHRS, CDR2 YFSETQ. Here the CDR3 DNA reads TGCGCCAGCAGCTTAACGGGGAGCAACGAGCAGTACTTC. Its protein is CASSLTGSNEQYF. Looking up the rest from reference TRBV5-1 and TRBJ2-7 gives the full variable domain: KAGVTQTPRYLIKTRGQQVTLSCSPISGHRSVSWYQQTPGQGLQFLFEYFSETQRNKGNFPGRFSGRQFSNSRSEMNVSTLELGDSALYLCASSLTGSNEQYFGPGTRLTVT.

This clonotype was detected many times. CDR3 residues: CSASMGVVDNEQFF. CDR3 bases: TGCAGTGCTAGTATGGGGGTGGTCGACAATGAGCAGTTCTTC. The chain has TRBV20-1 and TRBJ2-1; D may be TRBD1 or TRBD2 (5 bases each). The CDR3 loop spans 14 amino acids. Germline V gene sequence: CDR1 DFQATT, CDR2 SNEGSKA (reference sequence). V was shortened by 3 bases and J by 5 bases, with 14 bases between the two germline ends.

This clonotype was detected many times. This chain connects TRBV7-2 to TRBJ2-5, with 8 bases fitting TRBD1. The junction had 7 bases not matched to a gene; V was cut back by 2 bases and J by 5 bases. The CDR3 is made up of 15 amino acids. Per germline, CDR1 SGHTA and CDR2 FQGNSA. The CDR3 is CASSLQGAVGETQYF. The CDR3 coding sequence is TGTGCCAGCAGCTTACAGGGGGCAGTGGGGGAGACCCAGTACTTC.

This clonotype was detected many times. The chain joins TRBV7-3 to TRBJ2-7; maybe TRBD1 (5 bases). The ends were cut back, 0 bases at V and 5 bases at J, with 11 bases in the middle. CDR1 is SGHTA, CDR2 FQGTGA, per germline. The CDR3 runs 14 residues. As DNA, the CDR3 is TGTGCCAGCAGCTTAACAGGGGCCGGCGACGAGCAGTACTTC. It codes for CASSLTGAGDEQYF.

The chain employs TRBV2 and TRBJ1-6; the D gene is possibly TRBD1 (5 bases). The CDR3 is 17 residues long. Trimming took 4 bases from V and 1 from J, leaving 14 bases between them. The germline V gene encodes CDR1 SNHLY and CDR2 FYNNEI. CDR3 in amino acids: CASSAWDLGSYNSPLHF. In DNA, the CDR3 is TGTGCCAGCAGTGCCTGGGACCTCGGGTCCTATAATTCACCCCTCCACTTT.

This chain uses TRBV19 with TRBJ2-2; D may correspond to TRBD1 or TRBD2 (6 bases each). This CDR3 comprises 14 residues. V lost 10 bases to trimming and J lost 2 bases, with 14 bases between them. The germline gives CDR1 LNHDA, CDR2 SQIVND (reference sequence). The CDR3 is CAIRGGRNTGELFF. In DNA form, the CDR3 reads TGTGCCATTCGTGGGGGGCGTAACACCGGGGAGCTGTTTTTT.

This clonotype was detected ten times or more. The CDR3 loop reads CASHQLGSEAFF. In nucleotides, the CDR3 is TGTGCCAGCCACCAGTTGGGGTCTGAAGCTTTCTTT. The rearrangement links TRBV11-3 to TRBJ1-1; D gene uncertain. The CDR3 consists of 12 residues. Per germline, CDR1 SGHNT and CDR2 YENEEA. Trimming removed 8 bases from V and 6 bases from J, with 13 bases in between.

In its sample, this clonotype was seen many times. The chain uses TRBV20-1 and TRBJ2-3; D could derive from TRBD1 or TRBD2 (5 bases each). Germline values: CDR1 DFQATT, CDR2 SNEGSKA (reference sequence). The CDR3 loop spans 15 amino acids. V gave up 4 bases and J gave up 2 bases, with 16 bases separating them. The CDR3 here is CSATPGTQDTDTQYF. CDR3 DNA: TGCAGTGCTACCCCCGGGACGCAGGACACAGATACGCAGTATTTT.

Points on this clonotype: Since a much larger clone is just one base distant, this may be a read error. The CDR3 DNA is TGTGCCAGCAGAGGAGGACTAGTGGTCTACAATGAGCAGTTCTTC. Protein product: CASRGGLVVYNEQFF. V usage is TRBV6-1 and J usage is TRBJ2-1; TRBD2 matches 7 bases. V shed 6 bases, J shed 3 bases, and the junction held 8 bases outside the gene matches. CDR1 and CDR2 from the germline V gene are MNHNS and SASEGT. This CDR3 is 15 amino acids long.